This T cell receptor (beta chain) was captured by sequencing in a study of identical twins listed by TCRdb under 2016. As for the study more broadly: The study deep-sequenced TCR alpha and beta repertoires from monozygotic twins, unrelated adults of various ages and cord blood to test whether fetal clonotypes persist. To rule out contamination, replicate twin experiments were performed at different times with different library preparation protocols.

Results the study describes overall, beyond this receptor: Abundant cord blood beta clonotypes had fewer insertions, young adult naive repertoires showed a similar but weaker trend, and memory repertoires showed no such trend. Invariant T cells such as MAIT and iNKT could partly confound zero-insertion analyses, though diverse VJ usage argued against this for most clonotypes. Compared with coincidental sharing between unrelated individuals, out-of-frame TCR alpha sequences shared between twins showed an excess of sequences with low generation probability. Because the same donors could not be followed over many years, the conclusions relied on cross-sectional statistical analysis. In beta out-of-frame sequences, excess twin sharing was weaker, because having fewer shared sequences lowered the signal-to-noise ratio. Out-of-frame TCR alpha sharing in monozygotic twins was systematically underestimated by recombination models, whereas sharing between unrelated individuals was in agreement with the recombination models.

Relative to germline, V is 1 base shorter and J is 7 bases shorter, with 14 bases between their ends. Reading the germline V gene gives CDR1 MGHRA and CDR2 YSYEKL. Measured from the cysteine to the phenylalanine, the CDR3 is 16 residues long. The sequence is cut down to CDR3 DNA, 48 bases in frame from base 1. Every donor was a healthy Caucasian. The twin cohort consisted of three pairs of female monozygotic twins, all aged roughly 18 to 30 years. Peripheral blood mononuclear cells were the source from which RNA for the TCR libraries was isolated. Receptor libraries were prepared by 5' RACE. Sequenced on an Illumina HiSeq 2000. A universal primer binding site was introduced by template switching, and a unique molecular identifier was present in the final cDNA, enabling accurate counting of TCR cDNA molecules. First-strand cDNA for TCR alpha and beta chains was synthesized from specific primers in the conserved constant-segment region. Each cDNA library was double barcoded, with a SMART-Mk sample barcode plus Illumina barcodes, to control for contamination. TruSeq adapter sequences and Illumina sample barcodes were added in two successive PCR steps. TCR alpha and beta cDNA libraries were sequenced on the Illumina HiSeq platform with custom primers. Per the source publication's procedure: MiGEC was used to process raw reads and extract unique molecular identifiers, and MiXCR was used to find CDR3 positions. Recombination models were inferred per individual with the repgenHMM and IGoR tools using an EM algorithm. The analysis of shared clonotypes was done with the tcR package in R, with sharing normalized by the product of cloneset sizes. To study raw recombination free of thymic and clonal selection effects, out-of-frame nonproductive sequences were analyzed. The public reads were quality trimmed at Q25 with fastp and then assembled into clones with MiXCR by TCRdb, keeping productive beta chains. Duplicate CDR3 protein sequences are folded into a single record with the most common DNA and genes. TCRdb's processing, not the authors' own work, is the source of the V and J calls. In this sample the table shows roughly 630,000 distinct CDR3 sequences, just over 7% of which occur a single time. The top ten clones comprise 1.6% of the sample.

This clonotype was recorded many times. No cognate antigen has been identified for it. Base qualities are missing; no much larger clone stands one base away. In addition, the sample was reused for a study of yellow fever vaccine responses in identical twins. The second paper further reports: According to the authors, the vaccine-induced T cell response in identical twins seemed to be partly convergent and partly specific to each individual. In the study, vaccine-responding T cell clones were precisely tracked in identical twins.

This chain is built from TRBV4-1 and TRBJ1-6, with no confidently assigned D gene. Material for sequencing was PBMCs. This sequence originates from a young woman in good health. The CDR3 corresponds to CASSQVNKGNNSPLHF. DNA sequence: TGCGCCAGCAGCCAAGTGAACAAAGGGAACAATTCACCCCTCCACTTT.